The text below deals with one TCR beta chain. Antigen unknown. The data originate from a study of T cell responses to AZD1222 COVID-19 vaccine. This table comes from immunoSEQ multiplex PCR, and its TCRdb copy is limited to in-frame clones, with some not included. The table includes tens of thousands of clones, roughly 86% detected once. Whether given at about 4 or about 12 weeks, second doses were pooled. Overall study findings and caveats: Two AZD1222 doses significantly raised spike-specific TCR breadth and depth over controls.

The CDR3 runs 16 residues. V lost 2 bases and J lost 1; bases outside the gene matches: 6. Germline CDR1 MDHEN, CDR2 SYDVKM. This sample comprised peripheral blood, obtained 28 days after the second AZD1222 dose. The rearrangement links TRBV28 to TRBJ2-5; 8 nucleotides agree with TRBD2. The clonotype comes from an adult who received the AZD1222 COVID-19 vaccine. The CDR3 coding sequence is TGTGCCAGCAGTTTAAGCGGGAGCTTTTCCCAAGAGACCCAGTACTTC. This gives the protein CASSLSGSFSQETQYF. Together with reference TRBV28 and TRBJ2-5, the CDR3 gives the full variable domain: DVKVTQSSRYLVKRTGEKVFLECVQDMDHENMFWYRQDPGLGLRLIYFSYDVKMKEKGDIPEGYSVSREKKERFSLILESASTNQTSMYLCASSLSGSFSQETQYFGPGTRLLVL.